These 9 T cell receptor beta chains were all obtained from the same sample, sequenced in a study of T-cell memory formation after mild COVID-19. Each CDR3 protein gets one entry after TCRdb re-called the 5' RACE reads with MiXCR. The sample lists under 150,000 distinct CDR3 sequences; 22% were seen once. Sequenced: PBMCs or a T cell subset sorted from them (not recorded which). All receptors derive from a man aged 18-30 years who had mild COVID-19 (a few samples of this study predate the infection). Cell type and time point are not known.

A few counts support this clonotype. The chain is built from TRBV20-1 and TRBJ1-1; the match to TRBD1 covers 10 bases. Trimming removed 5 bases from V and 1 base from J; junction bases left unmatched: 1. Germline V lookup: CDR1 DFQATT, CDR2 SNEGSKA (reference sequence). The CDR3 runs 13 residues. The CDR3 reads CSAWDRGNTEAFF. CDR3 sequence (DNA): TGCAGTGCTTGGGACAGGGGGAACACTGAAGCTTTCTTT.

This clonotype was seen many times. The V call is TRBV20-1, the J call TRBJ1-1; D call uncertain. CDR3 length: 16 residues. Looked up from germline, CDR1 is DFQATT and CDR2 is SNEGSKA (reference sequence). V dropped 1 base and J dropped 1 base, with 16 bases sitting between them. The CDR3 DNA sequence: TGCAGTGCTAGAGGTTGGATCGCCCGCCGGAACACTGAAGCTTTCTTT. This encodes CSARGWIARRNTEAFF.

This sequence joins TRBV3-1 and TRBJ2-5; 7 nucleotides line up with TRBD1. The germline V gene encodes CDR1 LGHDT and CDR2 YNNKEL (reference sequence). V lost 3 bases, J lost 0 bases, and 7 bases stayed unmatched. CDR3 length equals 16 residues. The CDR3 loop reads CASSHPGQADQETQYF. As DNA, the CDR3 is TGTGCCAGCAGCCATCCAGGACAGGCCGACCAAGAGACCCAGTACTTC.

This chain uses TRBV7-6 with TRBJ2-2, with D perhaps matching TRBD1 (6 bases). Germline V gene lookup returns CDR1 SGHVS and CDR2 FNYEAQ. This CDR3 has 14 amino acids. Trimming cost V 1 base and J 6 bases, with 9 bases left between them. The CDR3 sequence is CASSLDRDAGELFF. The CDR3 nucleotides read TGTGCCAGCAGCTTAGACAGGGATGCCGGGGAGCTGTTTTTT.

This clonotype was seen just once. This CDR3 is CASSVDRGTGNTIYF. In DNA, the CDR3 is TGTGCCAGCAGCGTCGACAGGGGCACTGGAAACACCATATATTTT. J is TRBJ1-3 and V is TRBV9; the match to TRBD1 covers 8 bases. Germline V gene lookup returns CDR1 SGDLS and CDR2 YYNGEE. This CDR3 contains 15 residues. Trimming took 2 bases from V and 2 from J; bases not matched to a gene: 3.

The chain employs TRBV3-1 and TRBJ1-1; D is uncertain. This CDR3 has 15 amino acids. The ends were cut back, 4 bases at V and 6 bases at J, with 18 bases in the middle. Germline V lookup: CDR1 LGHDT, CDR2 YNNKEL (reference sequence). CDR3 sequence reads: CASSRAPGPGAEAFF. The CDR3 nucleotides read TGTGCCAGCAGCCGGGCCCCGGGCCCTGGGGCTGAAGCTTTCTTT.

The chain couples TRBV3-1 to TRBJ2-3; TRBD2 agrees at 7 bases. This CDR3 has 16 residues. Trimming at V came to 0 bases and at J to 2 bases, leaving 5 bases not matched to a gene. Per germline, CDR1 LGHDT and CDR2 YNNKEL (reference sequence). CDR3 in DNA: TGTGCCAGCAGCCAAGAGTCTAGCGGCCCCACAGATACGCAGTATTTT. As protein: CASSQESSGPTDTQYF.

The V call is TRBV12-3 or TRBV12-4, the J call TRBJ1-5; no reliable D call. CDR3 length: 12 amino acids. V lost 1 base, J lost 6 bases, and 4 bases lay in between. CDR3 in DNA: TGTGCCAGCAGTTTAGGCGTTCAGCCCCAGCATTTT. The encoded protein is CASSLGVQPQHF.

This clonotype was observed a handful of times. The chain recombines TRBV27 with TRBJ2-1; 9 nucleotides match TRBD1. The CDR3 totals 15 residues. J was trimmed by 5 bases and V by 3 bases; bases with no gene match: 5. Germline lookup yields CDR1 MNHEY and CDR2 SMNVEV (reference sequence). The CDR3, as DNA: TGTGCCAGCAGTTTTCCCGGGACAGGGAACAATGAGCAGTTCTTC. Its translation is CASSFPGTGNNEQFF.